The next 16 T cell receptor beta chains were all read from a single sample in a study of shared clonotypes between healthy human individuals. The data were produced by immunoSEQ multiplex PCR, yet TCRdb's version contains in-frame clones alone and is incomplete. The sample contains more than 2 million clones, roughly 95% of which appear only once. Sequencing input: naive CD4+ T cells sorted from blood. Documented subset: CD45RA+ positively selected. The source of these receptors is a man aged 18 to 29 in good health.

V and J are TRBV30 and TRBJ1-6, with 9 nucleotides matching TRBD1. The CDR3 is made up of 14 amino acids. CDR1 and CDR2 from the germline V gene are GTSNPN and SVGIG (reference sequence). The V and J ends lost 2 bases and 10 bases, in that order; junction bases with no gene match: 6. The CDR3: CAWSRTGVESPLHF. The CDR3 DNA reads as TGTGCCTGGAGTCGGACAGGGGTGGAGTCACCCCTCCACTTT.

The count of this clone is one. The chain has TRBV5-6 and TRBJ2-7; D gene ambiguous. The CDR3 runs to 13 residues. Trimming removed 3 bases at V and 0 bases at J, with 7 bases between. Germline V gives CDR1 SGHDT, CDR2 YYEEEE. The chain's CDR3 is CASSSRVSYEQYF. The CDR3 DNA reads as TGTGCCAGCAGCTCCCGGGTCTCCTACGAGCAGTACTTC.

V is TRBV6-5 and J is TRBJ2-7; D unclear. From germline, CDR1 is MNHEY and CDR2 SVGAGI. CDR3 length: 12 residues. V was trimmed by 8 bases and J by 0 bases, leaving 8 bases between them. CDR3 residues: CASGWSSYEQYF. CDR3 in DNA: TGTGCCAGCGGCTGGAGCTCCTACGAGCAGTACTTC.

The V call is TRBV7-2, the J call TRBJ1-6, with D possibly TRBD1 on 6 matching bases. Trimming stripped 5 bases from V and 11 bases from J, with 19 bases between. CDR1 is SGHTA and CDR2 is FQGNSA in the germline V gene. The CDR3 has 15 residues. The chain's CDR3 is CASSGSGGNDTPLHF. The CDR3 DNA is TGTGCCAGCAGCGGCAGCGGGGGCAACGATACACCCCTCCACTTT.

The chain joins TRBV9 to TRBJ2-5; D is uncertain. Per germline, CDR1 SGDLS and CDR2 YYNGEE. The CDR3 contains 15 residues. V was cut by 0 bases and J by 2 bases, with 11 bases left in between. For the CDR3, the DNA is TGTGCCAGCAGCGTAGGGTACAGTTCTCAAGAGACCCAGTACTTC. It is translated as CASSVGYSSQETQYF.

The chain's CDR3 is CASSPWILAGSSYEQYF. CDR3 DNA sequence: TGTGCCAGCAGCCCTTGGATACTAGCGGGAAGCTCCTACGAGCAGTACTTC. The rearrangement links TRBV11-2 to TRBJ2-7, with 10 nucleotides matching TRBD2. The CDR3 is 17 amino acids. The germline V gene encodes CDR1 SGHAT and CDR2 FQNNGV. With V trimmed by 5 bases and J by 0 bases, 10 bases remained unmatched.

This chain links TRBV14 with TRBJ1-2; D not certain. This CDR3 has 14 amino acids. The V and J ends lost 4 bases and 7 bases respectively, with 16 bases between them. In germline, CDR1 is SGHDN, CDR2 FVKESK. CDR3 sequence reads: CASSPMEGLGGYTF. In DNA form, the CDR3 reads TGTGCCAGCAGCCCCATGGAGGGCCTCGGTGGCTACACCTTC.

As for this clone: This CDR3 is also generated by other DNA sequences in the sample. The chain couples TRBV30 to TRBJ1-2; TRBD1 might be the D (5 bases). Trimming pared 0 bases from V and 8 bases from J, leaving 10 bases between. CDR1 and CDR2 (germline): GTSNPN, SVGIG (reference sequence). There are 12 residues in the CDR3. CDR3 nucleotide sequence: TGTGCCTGGAGTGTAACAGGATGGGGCTACACCTTC. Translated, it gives CAWSVTGWGYTF.

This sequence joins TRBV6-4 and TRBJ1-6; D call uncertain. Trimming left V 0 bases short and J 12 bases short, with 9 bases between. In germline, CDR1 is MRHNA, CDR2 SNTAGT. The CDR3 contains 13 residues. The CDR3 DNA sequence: TGTGCCAGCAGTGACTCGCCGGGTAGACCCCTCCACTTT. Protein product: CASSDSPGRPLHF.

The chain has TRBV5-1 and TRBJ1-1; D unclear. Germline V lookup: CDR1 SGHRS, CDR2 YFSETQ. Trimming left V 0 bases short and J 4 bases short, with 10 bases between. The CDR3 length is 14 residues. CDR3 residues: CASSLGLGSTEAFF. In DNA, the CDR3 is TGCGCCAGCAGCTTGGGATTGGGTAGCACTGAAGCTTTCTTT. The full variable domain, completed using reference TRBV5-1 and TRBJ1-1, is KAGVTQTPRYLIKTRGQQVTLSCSPISGHRSVSWYQQTPGQGLQFLFEYFSETQRNKGNFPGRFSGRQFSNSRSEMNVSTLELGDSALYLCASSLGLGSTEAFFGQGTRLTVV.

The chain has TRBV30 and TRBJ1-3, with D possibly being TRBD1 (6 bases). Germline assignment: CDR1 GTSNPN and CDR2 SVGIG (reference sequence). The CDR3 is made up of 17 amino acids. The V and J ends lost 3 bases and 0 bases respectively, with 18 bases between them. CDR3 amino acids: CAWSPGALLFSGNTIYF. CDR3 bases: TGTGCCTGGAGCCCGGGGGCCCTTCTATTCTCTGGAAACACCATATATTTT.

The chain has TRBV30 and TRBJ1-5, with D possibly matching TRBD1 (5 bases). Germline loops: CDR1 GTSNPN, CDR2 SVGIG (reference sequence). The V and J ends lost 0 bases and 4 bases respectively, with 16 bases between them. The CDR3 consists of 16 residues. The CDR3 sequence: CAWSVWATEKNQPQHF. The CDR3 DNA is TGTGCCTGGAGTGTTTGGGCGACAGAAAAGAATCAGCCCCAGCATTTT.

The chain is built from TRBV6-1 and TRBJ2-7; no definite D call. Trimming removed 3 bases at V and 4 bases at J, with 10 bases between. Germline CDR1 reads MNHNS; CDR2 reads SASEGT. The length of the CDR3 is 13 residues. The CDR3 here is CASSDRITYEQYF. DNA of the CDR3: TGTGCCAGCAGTGATCGGATAACATACGAGCAGTACTTC.

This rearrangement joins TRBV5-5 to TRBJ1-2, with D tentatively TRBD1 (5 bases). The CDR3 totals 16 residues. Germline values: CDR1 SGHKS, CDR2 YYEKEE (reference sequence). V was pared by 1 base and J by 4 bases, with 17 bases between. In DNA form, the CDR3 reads TGTGCCAGCAGCTTGCGTCAGGGTAGGGTAGTCTATGGCTACACCTTC. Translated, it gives CASSLRQGRVVYGYTF.

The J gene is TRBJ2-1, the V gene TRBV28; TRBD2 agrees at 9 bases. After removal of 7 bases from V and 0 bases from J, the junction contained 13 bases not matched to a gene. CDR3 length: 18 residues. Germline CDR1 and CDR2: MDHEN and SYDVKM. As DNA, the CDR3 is TGTGCCAGCAATGATGTGACTAGCGGCCTAAGCTCCTACAATGAGCAGTTCTTC. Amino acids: CASNDVTSGLSSYNEQFF.

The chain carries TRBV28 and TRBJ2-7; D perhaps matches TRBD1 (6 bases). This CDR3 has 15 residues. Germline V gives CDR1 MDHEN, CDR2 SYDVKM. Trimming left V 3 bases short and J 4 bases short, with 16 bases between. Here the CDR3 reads CASSLGHVSMYEQYF. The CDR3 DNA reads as TGTGCCAGCAGTTTGGGACATGTGTCTATGTACGAGCAGTACTTC.